The sequence of this TCR beta chain was determined in a study of T-cell reconstitution after alpha-beta-depleted transplantation in children. TCRbeta library preparation incorporated unique molecular identifiers. TCRdb fed the PCR reads into MiXCR, producing one record per CDR3 protein. Found here are over 300,000 distinct CDR3 sequences, under 13% of them singletons; the top ten hold around 2.4%. The CDR3 has 16 residues. Germline CDR1 reads SGDLS; CDR2 reads YYNGEE. Trimming took 0 bases from V and 2 from J; bases not matched to a gene: 3. The TCR originated in a human donor who donated a stem cell graft to a child with acute lymphoblastic leukemia. The specimen comprised PBMCs from the stem cell graft donor, sampled from the stem cell graft. The V call is TRBV9, the J call TRBJ2-1, with 9 bases that match TRBD2. The CDR3 reads CASSVGASGTYNEQFF. The CDR3, as DNA: TGTGCCAGCAGCGTAGGGGCTAGCGGGACCTACAATGAGCAGTTCTTC. The variable domain in full, with the rest retrieved from reference TRBV9 and TRBJ2-1, is DSGVTQTPKHLITATGQRVTLRCSPRSGDLSVYWYQQSLDQGLQFLIQYYNGEERAKGNILERFSAQQFPDLHSELNLSSLELGDSALYFCASSVGASGTYNEQFFGPGTRLTVL.